These 28 T cell receptor beta chains were all obtained from the same sample, sequenced in a study of a mutant IDH1 vaccine in newly diagnosed glioma. Profiling relied on immunoSEQ multiplex PCR, and the TCRdb table lists in-frame clones only, not all of them. The sample lists tens of thousands of clones, roughly 91% occurring once. These receptors have no identified antigens. The time point was: week 35, safety follow-up. A single vaccine dose contained 300 ug of mutant IDH1 20-mer peptide, and topical imiquimod was used with it. The sequencing used PBMCs, collected from a glioma patient whose treatment included an IDH1 peptide vaccine. These receptors came from a woman in her thirties or forties with glioma.

The rearrangement links TRBV2 to TRBJ2-2, with D perhaps matching TRBD1 (5 bases). The CDR3 length is 13 residues. Trimming stripped 6 bases from V and 1 base from J, with 6 bases between. Germline CDR1 is SNHLY and CDR2 is FYNNEI. CDR3 bases: TGTGCCAGCAGCCAGGGGAACACCGGGGAGCTGTTTTTT. Encoded protein: CASSQGNTGELFF.

The rearrangement joins TRBV29-1 to TRBJ2-5; D ambiguous. V lost 4 bases and J 5 bases, leaving 11 bases between the germline ends. CDR1 is SQVTM, CDR2 ANQGSEA, per germline. There are 12 residues in the CDR3. CDR3 coding DNA: TGCAGCGTTGGGAGACCGACGGAGACCCAGTACTTC. This sequence encodes CSVGRPTETQYF.

The J gene is TRBJ2-5, the V gene TRBV5-6; 8 positions agree with TRBD2. The V and J ends lost 4 bases and 5 bases, in that order; junction bases with no gene match: 10. This CDR3 has 15 amino acids. Germline V gives CDR1 SGHDT, CDR2 YYEEEE. The DNA of the CDR3 is TGTGCCAGCAGCCCCTTAGACGGGGGGGCGGAGACCCAGTACTTC. Protein sequence: CASSPLDGGAETQYF. The variable domain in full, completed from reference TRBV5-6 and TRBJ2-5, reads DAGVTQSPTHLIKTRGQQVTLRCSPKSGHDTVSWYQQALGQGPQFIFQYYEEEERQRGNFPDRFSGHQFPNYSSELNVNALLLGDSALYLCASSPLDGGAETQYFGPGTRLLVL.

The chain recombines TRBV6-6 with TRBJ2-7; D not certain. CDR3 length equals 13 residues. From germline, CDR1 is MNHNY and CDR2 SVGAGI (reference sequence). V lost 5 bases and J lost 2, with 10 bases in between. The CDR3 reads CASSRAGPYEQYF. The CDR3 DNA is TGTGCCAGCAGTCGAGCAGGACCCTACGAGCAGTACTTC.

CDR3 amino acids: CASSPEGQETQYF. DNA for the CDR3: TGTGCCAGCTCACCAGAGGGACAAGAGACCCAGTACTTC. The chain couples TRBV18 to TRBJ2-5, with D possibly matching TRBD2 (5 bases). The CDR3 spans 13 residues. V dropped 2 bases and J dropped 2 bases, with 6 bases sitting between them. Germline CDR1 is KGHSH and CDR2 is LQKENI.

The chain links TRBV27 to TRBJ2-7; 9 positions agree with TRBD2. Germline V lookup: CDR1 MNHEY, CDR2 SMNVEV (reference sequence). The CDR3 length is 14 residues. The V segment lost 6 bases and the J segment 3 bases; nucleotides outside the gene matches: 6. The CDR3: CASRQKRGDYEQYF. The CDR3 DNA sequence: TGTGCCAGCAGACAGAAGCGGGGGGACTACGAGCAGTACTTC.

V is TRBV7-9 and J is TRBJ1-2; unclear D gene. The germline V gene encodes CDR1 SEHNR and CDR2 FQNEAQ (reference sequence). This CDR3 has 17 residues. V gave up 5 bases and J gave up 5 bases, with 24 bases separating them. The DNA of the CDR3 is TGTGCCAGCAGCCCCGGAGGGAGGATGGCCACCTTATATGGCTACACCTTC. Amino acids: CASSPGGRMATLYGYTF.

This chain uses TRBV4-1 with TRBJ1-2, with 9 bases matching TRBD1. The germline gives CDR1 MGHRA, CDR2 YSYEKL. The CDR3 spans 15 residues. Germline trimming cut 0 bases from V and 2 bases from J; bases unmatched to any gene: 1. The CDR3 sequence: CASSQEGTGNYGYTF. DNA for the CDR3: TGCGCCAGCAGCCAAGAAGGGACAGGGAACTATGGCTACACCTTC.

The chain couples TRBV15 to TRBJ2-6; D is unclear. Germline CDR1 and CDR2: LNHNV and YYDKDF (reference sequence). The CDR3 has 14 residues. With 1 base removed from V and 2 bases from J, the gap between germline ends came to 3 bases. In nucleotides, the CDR3 is TGTGCCACCAGCAGAGTAACTGGGGCCAACGTCCTGACTTTC. Protein sequence: CATSRVTGANVLTF.

This clone was picked up one time. This chain uses TRBV27 with TRBJ2-1; D ambiguous. The germline V and J ends were trimmed by 3 bases and 4 bases, with 4 bases remaining between them. Germline V gives CDR1 MNHEY, CDR2 SMNVEV (reference sequence). The CDR3 has 12 amino acids. CDR3 coding DNA: TGTGCCAGCAGTTTCGGGTACAATGAGCAGTTCTTC. Translated: CASSFGYNEQFF.

The rearrangement joins TRBV11-2 to TRBJ2-7, with a possible D match to TRBD2 (6 bases). The germline V gene encodes CDR1 SGHAT and CDR2 FQNNGV. CDR3 length: 12 amino acids. Trimming pared 3 bases from V and 3 bases from J, leaving 6 bases between. CDR3 residues: CASSFGGYEQYF. The CDR3 DNA is TGTGCCAGCAGCTTCGGGGGCTACGAGCAGTACTTC.

The V and J genes are TRBV18 and TRBJ2-5; 9 nucleotides match TRBD1. Germline V gene sequence: CDR1 KGHSH, CDR2 LQKENI. The length of the CDR3 is 16 residues. V shed 2 bases, J shed 2 bases, and the junction held 6 bases outside the gene matches. CDR3 in amino acids: CASSPFLDRGQETQYF. CDR3 coding DNA: TGTGCCAGCTCACCATTTCTCGACAGGGGGCAAGAGACCCAGTACTTC. The entire variable domain, with the rest obtained from reference TRBV18 and TRBJ2-5, is as follows: NAGVMQNPRHLVRRRGQEARLRCSPMKGHSHVYWYRQLPEEGLKFMVYLQKENIIDESGMPKERFSAEFPKEGPSILRIQQVVRGDSAAYFCASSPFLDRGQETQYFGPGTRLLVL.

The chain recombines TRBV5-1 with TRBJ2-7; the D gene could be TRBD1 or TRBD2 (5 bases each). This CDR3 region has 15 residues. Germline CDR1 and CDR2: SGHRS and YFSETQ. V gave up 4 bases and J gave up 3 bases, with 17 bases separating them. Written as DNA, the CDR3 is TGCGCCAGCAGCGGGACGACCGCGGTAATCTACGAGCAGTACTTC. Protein product: CASSGTTAVIYEQYF.

The V call is TRBV6-5, the J call TRBJ2-7, with 11 positions matching TRBD2. The germline V gene has CDR1 MNHEY and CDR2 SVGAGI. The length of the CDR3 is 13 residues. Trimming cost V 6 bases and J 4 bases; bases outside gene matches: 2. CDR3 in amino acids: CASRTSGSYEQYF. The CDR3, as DNA: TGTGCCAGCAGAACTAGCGGGAGTTACGAGCAGTACTTC.

This clone showed up just once. This chain connects TRBV4-3 to TRBJ1-2; no firm D call. Deletions cut 0 bases from V and 0 bases from J, with 11 bases between. CDR1 and CDR2 from the germline V gene are LGHNA and YSLEER. The CDR3 is made up of 16 amino acids. CDR3 protein: CASSQDLGKANYGYTF. The CDR3 DNA is TGCGCCAGCAGCCAAGACCTGGGGAAAGCTAACTATGGCTACACCTTC.

This chain links TRBV6-5 with TRBJ2-3; a weak D match, TRBD2 (6 bases). Germline V gene lookup returns CDR1 MNHEY and CDR2 SVGAGI. V was shortened by 10 bases and J by 1 base, with 9 bases between the two germline ends. The CDR3 loop spans 12 amino acids. CDR3 amino acids: CATGVGTDTQYF. DNA for the CDR3: TGTGCCACGGGGGTCGGCACAGATACGCAGTATTTT.

This chain connects TRBV29-1 to TRBJ2-1; tentatively, D is TRBD2 (6 bases). Germline CDR1 is SQVTM and CDR2 is ANQGSEA. V was pared by 3 bases and J by 6 bases, with 15 bases between. The CDR3 spans 14 residues. The CDR3 region has the DNA TGCAGCGTTGATTGGGACTCTATATTCAATGAGCAGTTCTTC. It translates to CSVDWDSIFNEQFF.

This chain joins TRBV13 and TRBJ1-4; possible D gene TRBD1, 5 bases. The CDR3 covers 16 residues. The germline V gene encodes CDR1 PRHDT and CDR2 FYEKMQ (reference sequence). V was clipped by 5 bases and J by 3 bases, with 16 bases between them. CDR3 bases: TGTGCCAGCAGCCGGACCAAAGGGGTCGCTAATGAAAAACTGTTTTTT. This sequence encodes CASSRTKGVANEKLFF.

The gene calls are TRBV11-2 and TRBJ2-1; a possible D gene is TRBD2 (5 bases). The V end lost 4 bases, the J end lost 12 bases, and 16 bases lay between the germline ends. The CDR3 consists of 13 residues. From germline, CDR1 is SGHAT and CDR2 FQNNGV. Written as DNA, the CDR3 is TGTGCCAGCAGCTCCCCCAGGAGGCCGTGGCAGTTCTTC. It specifies CASSSPRRPWQFF.

Only a few counts were recorded for this clone. This rearrangement joins TRBV10-3 to TRBJ2-7; 8 bases are shared with TRBD2. With V trimmed by 6 bases and J by 2 bases, 9 bases remained unmatched. The CDR3 extends over 15 amino acids. Per germline, CDR1 ENHRY and CDR2 SYGVKD. The CDR3 coding sequence is TGTGCCATCAGCGGAGCGGGGGAATCCCCCTACGAGCAGTACTTC. Protein: CAISGAGESPYEQYF.

The chain couples TRBV27 to TRBJ1-6; weak D call: TRBD1 (6 bases). CDR3 length: 18 amino acids. V was trimmed by 6 bases and J by 0 bases, leaving 18 bases between them. Germline assignment: CDR1 MNHEY and CDR2 SMNVEV (reference sequence). The CDR3 here is CASRPRQGQVSYNSPLHF. Here the CDR3 DNA reads TGTGCCAGCAGACCTCGGCAGGGGCAAGTCTCCTATAATTCACCCCTCCACTTT.

This clone came up a few times. The rearrangement links TRBV13 to TRBJ2-2, with D maybe TRBD1 (5 bases). The germline CDR1 and CDR2 sequences are PRHDT and FYEKMQ (reference sequence). V shed 0 bases and J shed 1 base, with 6 bases lying between them. This CDR3 has 15 amino acids. The CDR3 DNA reads as TGTGCCAGCAGCTTAGGGACAGAGAACACCGGGGAGCTGTTTTTT. It yields the protein CASSLGTENTGELFF.

The genes are TRBV29-1 and TRBJ1-3, with D unclear. V was clipped by 6 bases and J by 7 bases, with 19 bases between them. Germline assignment: CDR1 SQVTM and CDR2 ANQGSEA. This CDR3 spans 14 amino acids. CDR3 bases: TGCAGCGTCCGACTGAGGAAGGATGGCAACACCATATATTTT. Encoded protein: CSVRLRKDGNTIYF. The variable domain in full, with the rest retrieved from reference TRBV29-1 and TRBJ1-3, is SAVISQKPSRDICQRGTSLTIQCQVDSQVTMMFWYRQQPGQSLTLIATANQGSEATYESGFVIDKFPISRPNLTFSTLTVSNMSPEDSSIYLCSVRLRKDGNTIYFGEGSWLTVV.

This chain uses TRBV7-2 with TRBJ1-4; D uncertain. V lost 5 bases and J 0 bases, leaving 16 bases between the germline ends. This CDR3 comprises 17 residues. Germline V gives CDR1 SGHTA, CDR2 FQGNSA. DNA of the CDR3: TGTGCCAGCAGCCCCGGAGGGATCCTTGCAACTAATGAAAAACTGTTTTTT. Protein: CASSPGGILATNEKLFF.

This clone came up a few times. This sample also contains other DNA sequences that code for the same CDR3. The rearrangement joins TRBV10-3 to TRBJ1-6; 10 bases fit TRBD1. The CDR3 sequence is 14 residues long. The J segment lost 13 bases and the V segment lost 3 bases, leaving 6 bases of the junction unmatched. Germline V gene sequence: CDR1 ENHRY, CDR2 SYGVKD. CDR3 loop: CAISDRQGAKPLHF. The CDR3 coding sequence is TGTGCCATCAGTGACCGACAGGGGGCAAAGCCCCTCCACTTT.

The rearrangement uses TRBV4-1 and TRBJ1-1, with a tentative D call TRBD1 (6 bases). Per the germline V gene, CDR1 is MGHRA and CDR2 is YSYEKL. CDR3 length equals 14 residues. Trimming shortened V by 1 base and J by 5 bases, and 11 bases separated the two germline ends. CDR3 in amino acids: CASSQGGGGTEAFF. CDR3 in DNA: TGCGCCAGCAGCCAAGGAGGGGGGGGAACTGAAGCTTTCTTT.

The genes are TRBV5-1 and TRBJ2-5; D is possibly TRBD2 (6 bases). The CDR3 length is 14 residues. Per germline, CDR1 SGHRS and CDR2 YFSETQ. Trimming shortened V by 0 bases and J by 4 bases, and 10 bases separated the two germline ends. CDR3 region: CASSLAGGGETQYF. The CDR3 DNA sequence: TGCGCCAGCAGCTTGGCCGGGGGAGGAGAGACCCAGTACTTC.

This clone was counted between two and nine times. The chain recombines TRBV18 with TRBJ1-5, with D possibly TRBD1 on 5 matching bases. CDR1 and CDR2 from the germline V gene are KGHSH and LQKENI. The V and J ends lost 3 bases and 4 bases respectively, with 7 bases between them. CDR3 length equals 13 residues. The CDR3 nucleotides read TGTGCCAGCTCACCCGACAGAAATCAGCCCCAGCATTTT. Protein product: CASSPDRNQPQHF.